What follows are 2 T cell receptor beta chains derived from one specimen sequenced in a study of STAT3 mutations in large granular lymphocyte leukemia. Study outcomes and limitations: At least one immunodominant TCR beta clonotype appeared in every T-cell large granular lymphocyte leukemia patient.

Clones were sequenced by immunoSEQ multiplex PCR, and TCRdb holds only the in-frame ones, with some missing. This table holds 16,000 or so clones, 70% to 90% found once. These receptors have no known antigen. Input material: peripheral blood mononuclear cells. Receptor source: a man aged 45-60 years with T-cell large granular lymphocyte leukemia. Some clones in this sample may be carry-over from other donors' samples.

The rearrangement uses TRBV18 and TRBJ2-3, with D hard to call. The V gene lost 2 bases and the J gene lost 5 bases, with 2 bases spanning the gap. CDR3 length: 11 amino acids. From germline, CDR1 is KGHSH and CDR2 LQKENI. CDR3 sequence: CASSPLDTQYF. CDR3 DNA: TGTGCCAGCTCACCATTAGATACGCAGTATTTT. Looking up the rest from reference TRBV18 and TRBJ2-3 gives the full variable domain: NAGVMQNPRHLVRRRGQEARLRCSPMKGHSHVYWYRQLPEEGLKFMVYLQKENIIDESGMPKERFSAEFPKEGPSILRIQQVVRGDSAAYFCASSPLDTQYFGPGTRLTVL.

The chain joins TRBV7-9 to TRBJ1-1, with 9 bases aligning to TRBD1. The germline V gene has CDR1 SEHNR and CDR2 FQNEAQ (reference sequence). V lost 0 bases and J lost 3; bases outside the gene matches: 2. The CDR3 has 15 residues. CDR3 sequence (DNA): TGTGCCAGCAGCTTAGCGCGGACAGGGGACACTGAAGCTTTCTTT. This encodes CASSLARTGDTEAFF.